Below, 8 T cell receptor beta chains from the same sample are listed, as sequenced in a study of T cell responses to AZD1222 COVID-19 vaccine. The method was immunoSEQ multiplex PCR; TCRdb's version includes in-frame clones alone and lacks a portion of them. The profile covers 95,000 to 150,000 clones, with over 75% appearing a single time and about 10% taken by the ten largest. The input for sequencing was peripheral blood, taken on day 0 of AZD1222 vaccination. The receptors stem from an adult in good health.

The chain uses TRBV27 and TRBJ2-7, with 7 bases aligning to TRBD2. In germline, CDR1 is MNHEY, CDR2 SMNVEV (reference sequence). This CDR3 spans 15 amino acids. The trim removed 6 bases at V and 6 bases at J, leaving 14 bases unmatched. The CDR3 DNA follows: TGTGCCAGCAGCTACTCCGCGGGGAGGGTATCCGAGCAGTACTTC. It yields the protein CASSYSAGRVSEQYF.

This chain joins TRBV3-1 (or the pseudogene TRBV3-2) and TRBJ2-7; 11 nucleotides agree with TRBD2. After removal of 3 bases from V and 3 bases from J, the junction contained 10 bases not matched to a gene. The CDR3 is made up of 17 amino acids. Germline loops: CDR1 LGHDT, CDR2 YNNKEL (reference sequence). In DNA form, the CDR3 reads TGTGCCAGCAGCCACCTAGCGGGGGGCGCAGCACGCTACGAGCAGTACTTC. Residues: CASSHLAGGAARYEQYF.

The rearrangement uses TRBV5-1 and TRBJ2-5; D not resolved. CDR1 is SGHRS and CDR2 is YFSETQ in the germline V gene. Between the trimmed V and J ends, which lost 0 bases and 2 bases, there was a span of 5 bases. The CDR3 runs 13 residues. CDR3 coding DNA: TGCGCCAGCAGCTTGGGTCAACAAGAGACCCAGTACTTC. Amino acid sequence: CASSLGQQETQYF. The full variable domain, completed using reference TRBV5-1 and TRBJ2-5, is KAGVTQTPRYLIKTRGQQVTLSCSPISGHRSVSWYQQTPGQGLQFLFEYFSETQRNKGNFPGRFSGRQFSNSRSEMNVSTLELGDSALYLCASSLGQQETQYFGPGTRLLVL.

Points on this clone: Other DNA sequences within the sample encode an identical CDR3. V is TRBV5-4 and J is TRBJ1-1, with D tentatively TRBD1 (6 bases). Trimming took 5 bases from V and 2 from J, leaving 10 bases between them. Germline assignment: CDR1 SGHNT and CDR2 YYREEE (reference sequence). This CDR3 has 13 amino acids. In DNA, the CDR3 is TGTGCCAGCAGTTGGACAGCCAACACTGAAGCTTTCTTT. It encodes CASSWTANTEAFF.

The gene calls are TRBV25-1 and TRBJ1-4, with 7 bases that match TRBD1. The trim removed 4 bases at V and 3 bases at J, leaving 2 bases unmatched. The germline gives CDR1 MGHDK, CDR2 SYGVNS. The CDR3 length is 14 residues. CDR3 in amino acids: CASSAGQPNEKLFF. DNA of the CDR3: TGTGCCAGCAGTGCGGGACAGCCTAATGAAAAACTGTTTTTT.

This sequence joins TRBV5-1 and TRBJ2-3, with D hard to call. Looked up from germline, CDR1 is SGHRS and CDR2 is YFSETQ. CDR3 length: 13 amino acids. V dropped 2 bases and J dropped 5 bases, with 9 bases sitting between them. CDR3 DNA sequence: TGCGCCAGCAGCTTCATGCCCGTAGATACGCAGTATTTT. It encodes CASSFMPVDTQYF.

The V call is TRBV18, the J call TRBJ1-5; no firm D call. With 4 bases removed from V and 3 bases from J, the gap between germline ends came to 7 bases. Germline CDR1 KGHSH, CDR2 LQKENI. The length of the CDR3 is 13 residues. The CDR3 DNA sequence: TGTGCCAGCTCACAAGACCTCAATCAGCCCCAGCATTTT. Translation gives CASSQDLNQPQHF.

This chain links TRBV9 with TRBJ1-4; no reliable D call. The germline CDR1 and CDR2 sequences are SGDLS and YYNGEE. The CDR3 consists of 14 residues. V was shortened by 2 bases and J by 5 bases, with 10 bases between the two germline ends. The CDR3 region is CASSVGGDNEKLFF. CDR3 DNA: TGTGCCAGCAGCGTGGGCGGCGACAATGAAAAACTGTTTTTT.